This TCR beta chain was sequenced for a study of blood T cell repertoires in COVID-19. Across the whole study: Samples representing acute and convalescent COVID-19 were sourced from the United States, Italy and Spain.

Sequencing was performed with immunoSEQ multiplex PCR; in TCRdb, only in-frame clones are kept and a portion is missing. The sample comprises fewer than 600,000 clones, over 75% of which are singletons, and less than 2% rests with the top ten. Those enrolled, adults aged roughly 18 to 90 years, came from about two dozen US areas. Participants' reported clinical history set cohort assignment. The CDR3 has 13 residues. The V and J ends lost 8 bases and 7 bases, in that order; junction bases with no gene match: 10. Germline-derived CDR1 and CDR2 are SQVTM and ANQGSEA. The genes are TRBV29-1 and TRBJ2-1; 8 nucleotides align to TRBD2. Sequenced input: PBMCs or T cells enriched from blood (not recorded which). This TCR came from a woman in her 40s who had recovered from COVID-19. The DNA of the CDR3 is TGCAGCTCGAAGGCGGGAGGTGGTAATGAGCAGTTCTTC. Amino acids: CSSKAGGGNEQFF.